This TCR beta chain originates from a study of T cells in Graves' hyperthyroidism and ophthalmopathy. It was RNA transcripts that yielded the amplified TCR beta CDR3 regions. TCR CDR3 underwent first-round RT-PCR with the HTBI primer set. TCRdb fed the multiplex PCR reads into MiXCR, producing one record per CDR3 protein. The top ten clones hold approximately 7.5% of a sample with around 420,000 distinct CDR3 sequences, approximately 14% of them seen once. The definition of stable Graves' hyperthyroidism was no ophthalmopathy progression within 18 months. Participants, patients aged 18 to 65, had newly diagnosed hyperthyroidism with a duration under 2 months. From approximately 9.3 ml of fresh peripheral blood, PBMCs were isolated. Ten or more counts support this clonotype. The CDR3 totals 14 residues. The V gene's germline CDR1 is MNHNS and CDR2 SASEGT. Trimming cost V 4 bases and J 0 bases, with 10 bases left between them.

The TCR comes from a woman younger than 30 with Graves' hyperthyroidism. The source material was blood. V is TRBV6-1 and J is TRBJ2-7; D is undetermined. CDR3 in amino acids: CASSGSSSSYEQYF. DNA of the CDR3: TGTGCCAGCAGTGGGTCCAGTAGCTCCTACGAGCAGTACTTC.